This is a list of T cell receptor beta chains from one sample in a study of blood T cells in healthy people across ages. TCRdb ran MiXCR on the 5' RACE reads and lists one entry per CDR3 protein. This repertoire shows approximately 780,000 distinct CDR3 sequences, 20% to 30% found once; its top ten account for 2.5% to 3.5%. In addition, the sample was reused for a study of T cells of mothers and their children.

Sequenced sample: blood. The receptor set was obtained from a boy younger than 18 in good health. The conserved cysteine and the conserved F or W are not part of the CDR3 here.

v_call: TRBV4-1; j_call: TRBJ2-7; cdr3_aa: ASSQVYPQGTDYEQY
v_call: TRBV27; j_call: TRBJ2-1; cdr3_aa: ASSLVGQGGLNEQF
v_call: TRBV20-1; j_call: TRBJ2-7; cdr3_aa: SAPQAGQSEQY
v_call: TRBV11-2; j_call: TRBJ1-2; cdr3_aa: ASGGEGGYGYT
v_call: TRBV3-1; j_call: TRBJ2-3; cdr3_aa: ASSQNGRPLGDTQY
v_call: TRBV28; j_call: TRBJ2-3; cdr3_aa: ASSPPGQGSDTQY
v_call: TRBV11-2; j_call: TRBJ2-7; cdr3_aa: ASSPLTRTHEQY
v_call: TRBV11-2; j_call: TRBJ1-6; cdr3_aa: ASSLDTSRTANWAPLH
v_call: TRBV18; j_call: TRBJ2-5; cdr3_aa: ASGLAGEETQY
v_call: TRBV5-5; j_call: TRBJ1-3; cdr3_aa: ASSLLRTSSGNTIY
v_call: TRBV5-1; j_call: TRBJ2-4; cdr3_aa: ASSLEGDEVKNIQY
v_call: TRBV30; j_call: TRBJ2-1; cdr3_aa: AWSARPGEQF
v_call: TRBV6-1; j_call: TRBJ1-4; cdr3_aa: ASSAYRGLNEKLF
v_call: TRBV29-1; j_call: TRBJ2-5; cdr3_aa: SAGTGAVEQY
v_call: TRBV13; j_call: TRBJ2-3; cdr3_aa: ASSFNLEVTDTQY